The T cell receptor beta chain described here comes from a study of shared clonotypes between healthy human individuals. Study in general: Three CD4 naive, three CD4 memory, two CD8 naive and one CD8 memory plate were used per donor.

Selected positively for CCR7 and CD45RO-negative, naive CD8 cells excluded terminally differentiated effector memory CD45RA+ cells. Deep-level running was used for the assay. Over several immunoSEQ plates, each subset's genomic DNA was distributed in even portions. Generated by immunoSEQ multiplex PCR, the TCRdb table keeps only in-frame clones and is missing some. Found here are millions of clones, around 96% of them singletons; the top ten hold roughly 1%. Notes on this clone: Its specificity is not known.

Overall study findings and caveats: Shared clonotypes across all four donors exceeded non-shared ones in generation probability.

This clonotype was sampled from a man aged 18 to 35 in good health. Sequencing was done on a sample of naive CD8+ T cells sorted from blood.

In nucleotides, the CDR3 is TGTGCCAGCAGCTTAGACACCCCGGCGGGCTACACCTTC. Encoded protein: CASSLDTPAGYTF. This sequence joins TRBV11-2 and TRBJ1-2; no definite D call. V shed 0 bases and J shed 8 bases, with 10 bases lying between them. There are 13 residues in the CDR3. Germline CDR1 reads SGHAT; CDR2 reads FQNNGV.